This entry lists 8 T cell receptor beta chains sequenced from one sample in a study of control samples from healthy donors and cancer patients. The assay was immunoSEQ multiplex PCR, and TCRdb's table has in-frame clones only and misses some. The sample has tens of thousands of clones; around 87% are singletons. The specimen sequenced was PBMCs. The receptors here all came from a woman aged 50 to 60 with head and neck cancer.

The chain joins TRBV19 to TRBJ2-7; TRBD1 agrees at 10 bases. This CDR3 contains 15 residues. Germline CDR1 and CDR2: LNHDA and SQIVND (reference sequence). V trimming: 3 bases; J trimming: 3 bases; junction bases outside the gene matches: 5. Here the CDR3 reads CASSIPGTGVYEQYF. CDR3 nucleotide sequence: TGTGCCAGTAGTATCCCCGGGACAGGGGTCTACGAGCAGTACTTC.

This clone showed up just once. The rearrangement joins TRBV30 to TRBJ1-4, with D unresolved. Germline V gene data show CDR1 as GTSNPN and CDR2 as SVGIG (reference sequence). The V and J ends lost 4 bases and 0 bases respectively, with 6 bases between them. The CDR3 consists of 13 residues. Here the CDR3 reads CAWTYSTNEKLFF. CDR3 nucleotide sequence: TGTGCCTGGACGTACTCAACTAATGAAAAACTGTTTTTT.

This clone occurred once. The germline gene is not matched at one end of the junction; a read error may be the cause. V usage is TRBV4-2 and J usage is TRBJ2-3; 9 positions agree with TRBD2. The CDR3 runs to 19 residues. The germline V gene encodes CDR1 LGHNA and CDR2 YNFKEQ. CDR3 amino acids: CASGQTGLATPQSADTQYF. In DNA form, the CDR3 reads TGTGCCAGCGGCCAAACGGGACTAGCAACCCCCCAATCCGCAGATACGCAGTATTTT.

The sample holds one count of this clone. This rearrangement joins TRBV12-3 or TRBV12-4 to TRBJ1-1; D ambiguous. This CDR3 has 13 residues. The V gene lost 2 bases and the J gene lost 3 bases, with 7 bases spanning the gap. The CDR3 DNA is TGTGCCAGCAGTTTAATGGGATACACTGAAGCTTTCTTT. Residues: CASSLMGYTEAFF.

The chain joins TRBV5-4 to TRBJ2-2, with 9 bases that match TRBD2. Germline-derived CDR1 and CDR2 are SGHNT and YYREEE (reference sequence). Losses at the gene ends were 0 bases for V and 1 base for J; bases not matched to a gene: 10. The CDR3 is 19 amino acids. CDR3 bases: TGTGCCAGCAGCTTGGCCAGGGCGGGGGGGCCGAAGAACACCGGGGAGCTGTTTTTT. This codes for CASSLARAGGPKNTGELFF.

V is TRBV5-5 and J is TRBJ2-7; D is possibly TRBD2 (6 bases). V lost 4 bases, J lost 3 bases, and 20 bases lay in between. CDR1 is SGHKS, CDR2 YYEKEE, per germline (reference sequence). This CDR3 contains 16 residues. DNA for the CDR3: TGTGCCAGCAGCCCGAAGGAGGGCCATTCAAGCTACGAGCAGTACTTC. This sequence encodes CASSPKEGHSSYEQYF. The full variable domain, rest sourced from reference TRBV5-5 and TRBJ2-7, is DAGVTQSPTHLIKTRGQQVTLRCSPISGHKSVSWYQQVLGQGPQFIFQYYEKEERGRGNFPDRFSARQFPNYSSELNVNALLLGDSALYLCASSPKEGHSSYEQYFGPGTRLTVT.

The rearrangement uses TRBV5-1 and TRBJ2-2; TRBD1 matches 8 bases. Looked up from germline, CDR1 is SGHRS and CDR2 is YFSETQ. The J segment lost 1 base and the V segment lost 7 bases, leaving 3 bases of the junction unmatched. This CDR3 contains 14 residues. This CDR3 is CASGGTGNTGELFF. In DNA form, the CDR3 reads TGCGCCAGCGGTGGGACAGGGAACACCGGGGAGCTGTTTTTT.

The genes are TRBV30 and TRBJ2-2; no definite D call. V was shortened by 4 bases and J by 3 bases, with 12 bases between the two germline ends. Germline values: CDR1 GTSNPN, CDR2 SVGIG (reference sequence). The CDR3 consists of 14 residues. The CDR3 here is CAWTDGLDTGELFF. As DNA, the CDR3 is TGTGCCTGGACGGACGGGCTGGACACCGGGGAGCTGTTTTTT.